This T cell receptor (beta chain) emerged from a study of shared clonotypes between healthy human individuals. Study summary: The donor group consisted of two women and three men, aged 18 to 49.

V was shortened by 5 bases and J by 2 bases, with 8 bases between the two germline ends. This CDR3 contains 13 residues. Germline V CDR1 and CDR2: MNHNS, SASEGT. Roughly 30,000 T cell genomes, or 250 to 300 ng DNA, went into replicate PCRs of unsorted PBMC. Libraries were prepared by immunoSEQ multiplex PCR; TCRdb keeps only in-frame clonotypes and omits some of them. The data contain about 450,000 clones, roughly three quarters of them singletons. The chain uses TRBV6-1 and TRBJ2-3; unclear D gene. The sample consisted of PBMCs. This TCR derives from a woman in her thirties or forties in good health. Some clones in this sample may be carry-over from other donors' samples. The DNA of the CDR3 is TGTGCCAGCAGTACAACATTCACAGATACGCAGTATTTT. Translating gives CASSTTFTDTQYF.